This TCR beta chain stems from a study of blood T cell repertoires in COVID-19. About the research overall: Sites in the United States, Italy and Spain provided acute and convalescent COVID-19 samples.

Using immunoSEQ multiplex PCR, the repertoire was profiled, and TCRdb retains in-frame clones only, with some absent. The top ten clones hold around 2.1% of a sample with around 160,000 clones, roughly 93% of them seen once. The material sequenced was peripheral blood. This sequence was found in a man aged 18-30 years with acute or convalescent COVID-19.

The DNA for the CDR3 is TGTGCCAGCACAGGGGACAGGGGGTCCACTGAAGCTTTCTTT. Residues: CASTGDRGSTEAFF. The V and J genes are TRBV2 and TRBJ1-1; 11 positions match TRBD1. The J segment lost 4 bases and the V segment lost 7 bases, leaving 5 bases of the junction unmatched. CDR1 and CDR2 (germline): SNHLY, FYNNEI. The CDR3 loop spans 14 amino acids.